Listed below are T cell receptor beta chains from one sample, sequenced in a study of blood T cell repertoires in COVID-19. The assay was immunoSEQ multiplex PCR, and TCRdb's table has in-frame clones only and misses some. The sample lists approximately 270,000 clones, roughly 90% occurring once. Sequenced: peripheral blood. These receptors were collected from a young man with acute or convalescent COVID-19. Each CDR3 is given with its conserved first and last residue. A D gene is named only where the DNA matches it firmly. Only some rows state a clone size, as once, few, many or a class for expanded clones.

V,J,size,D,length,CDR3,DNA
TRBV29-1,TRBJ2-3,-,-,14,CSVSGGFITDTQYF,TGCAGCGTATCCGGGGGATTTATCACAGATACGCAGTATTTT
TRBV4-1,TRBJ2-7,-,-,13,CASSQGQPYEQYF,TGCGCCAGCAGCCAAGGACAGCCCTACGAGCAGTACTTC
TRBV19,TRBJ1-2,-,TRBD1,16,CASSRDRDARGYGYTF,TGTGCCAGCTCCCGCGACAGGGATGCTAGGGGCTATGGCTACACCTTC
TRBV24-1,TRBJ1-5,-,-,15,CATSGGGRPGQPQHF,TGTGCCACCAGTGGAGGAGGACGGCCCGGTCAGCCCCAGCATTTT
TRBV6-5,TRBJ1-1,-,-,16,CASSYSIFQENTEAFF,TGTGCCAGCAGTTACTCGATATTCCAGGAGAACACTGAAGCTTTCTTT
TRBV2,TRBJ1-1,-,-,13,CASRSGWGTEAFF,TGTGCCAGCAGATCAGGGTGGGGCACTGAAGCTTTCTTT
TRBV9,TRBJ1-2,-,-,12,CASSPRGLGYTF,TGTGCCAGCAGCCCTCGGGGGTTGGGCTACACCTTC
TRBV11-2,TRBJ2-2,-,-,15,CASSLARGRTGELFF,TGTGCCAGCAGCCTAGCCAGGGGCCGAACCGGGGAGCTGTTTTTT
TRBV6-5,TRBJ2-7,-,TRBD1,15,CASSSPRTGAYEQYF,TGTGCCAGCAGTTCCCCCCGGACAGGGGCCTACGAGCAGTACTTC
TRBV9,TRBJ2-7,-,-,15,CASSVRPLGSYEQYF,TGTGCCAGCAGCGTAAGGCCACTAGGATCCTACGAGCAGTACTTC
TRBV5-1,TRBJ1-2,-,-,13,CASSGTLDYGYTF,TGCGCCAGCAGCGGGACACTGGACTATGGCTACACCTTC
TRBV15,TRBJ1-5,-,-,20,CATSRERQGILDFGNQPQHF,TGTGCCACCAGCAGAGAGAGGCAGGGGATCTTGGATTTCGGCAATCAGCCCCAGCATTTT
TRBV6-6,TRBJ1-2,-,-,15,CASSYTAESNYGYTF,TGTGCCAGCAGTTACACGGCGGAAAGTAACTATGGCTACACCTTC
TRBV19,TRBJ2-3,once,TRBD1,16,CASSMTGFRVTDTQYF,TGTGCCAGTAGTATGACAGGGTTTCGGGTCACAGATACGCAGTATTTT
TRBV19,TRBJ2-1,-,-,13,CASGASSYNEQFF,TGTGCCAGTGGGGCTAGCTCCTACAATGAGCAGTTCTTC
TRBV12-3/TRBV12-4,TRBJ2-2,few,-,13,CASRLREAGELFF,TGTGCCAGCAGACTAAGGGAGGCCGGGGAGCTGTTTTTT
TRBV3-1/TRBV3-2,TRBJ2-5,-,TRBD2,13,CASSQVSGGAKYF,TGTGCCAGCAGCCAAGTCTCCGGGGGGGCTAAGTACTTC
TRBV5-6,TRBJ2-5,-,TRBD2,15,CASSLVGGRRETQYF,TGTGCCAGCAGCTTGGTGGGCGGGAGAAGGGAGACCCAGTACTTC
TRBV9,TRBJ2-1,-,-,14,CASSVRDLNNEQFF,TGTGCCAGCAGCGTTCGGGACTTAAACAATGAGCAGTTCTTC
TRBV3-1/TRBV3-2,TRBJ2-5,-,TRBD1,14,CASSPRQGIETQYF,TGTGCCAGCAGCCCGAGACAGGGAATCGAGACCCAGTACTTC
TRBV2,TRBJ2-3,-,-,16,CASSAQRELRTDTQYF,TGTGCCAGCAGTGCCCAACGGGAGTTGCGCACAGATACGCAGTATTTT
TRBV19,TRBJ1-3,-,TRBD1,14,CASSPRDSGNTIYF,TGTGCCAGTAGTCCCCGGGACAGTGGAAACACCATATATTTT
TRBV3-1/TRBV3-2,TRBJ2-1,-,-,15,CASSREPTAYNEQFF,TGTGCCAGCAGCCGAGAACCGACAGCATACAATGAGCAGTTCTTC
TRBV27,TRBJ1-3,once,-,15,CASSPGGAGRNTIYF,TGTGCCAGCAGTCCCGGGGGTGCAGGTAGAAACACCATATATTTT
TRBV5-1,TRBJ2-1,once,TRBD2,15,CASSPGTSGSNEQFF,TGCGCCAGCAGCCCCGGGACTAGCGGGAGCAATGAGCAGTTCTTC
TRBV18,TRBJ2-5,-,-,14,CASSPPGAQETQYF,TGTGCCAGCTCACCACCGGGGGCTCAAGAGACCCAGTACTTC
TRBV7-9,TRBJ1-6,-,-,15,CASSPRRGSNSPLHF,TGTGCCAGCAGCCCACGACGAGGGTCGAATTCACCCCTCCACTTT
TRBV30,TRBJ1-5,-,-,14,CAWSGVAGDQPQHF,TGTGCCTGGAGTGGGGTGGCAGGGGATCAGCCCCAGCATTTT
TRBV27,TRBJ1-1,-,-,19,CASSLLSGGLGIKNTEAFF,TGTGCCAGCAGTTTATTAAGTGGGGGGTTGGGGATAAAAAACACTGAAGCTTTCTTT
TRBV10-1,TRBJ2-5,-,-,11,CASSQGETQYF,TGCGCCAGCAGTCAGGGGGAGACCCAGTACTTC
TRBV4-2,TRBJ1-3,-,-,15,CASSQESQVGNTIYF,TGTGCCAGCAGCCAAGAGTCGCAGGTTGGAAACACCATATATTTT
TRBV4-1,TRBJ2-5,-,-,16,CASSQIGVQVGETQYF,TGCGCCAGCAGCCAAATTGGCGTCCAGGTCGGTGAGACCCAGTACTTC
TRBV27,TRBJ1-5,-,TRBD1,15,CASSLSTGAAQPQHF,TGTGCCAGCAGTCTCAGTACAGGGGCGGCTCAGCCCCAGCATTTT
TRBV3-1/TRBV3-2,TRBJ2-7,once,-,15,CASSQGRDSTYEQYF,TGTGCCAGCAGCCAAGGGCGGGACAGTACCTACGAGCAGTACTTC
TRBV24-1,TRBJ2-2,few,-,15,CATSDLGRETGELFF,TGTGCCACCAGTGATTTGGGTCGGGAGACCGGGGAGCTGTTTTTT
TRBV19,TRBJ2-7,-,TRBD1,15,CASSTSPGQGHEQYF,TGTGCCAGTAGCACCTCCCCCGGACAGGGCCACGAGCAGTACTTC
TRBV19,TRBJ1-5,-,TRBD1,15,CASSSPDRTNQPQHF,TGTGCCAGTAGTAGCCCGGACAGGACCAATCAGCCCCAGCATTTT
TRBV5-8,TRBJ1-2,-,-,15,CAIAPEAGLGGGYTF,TGTGCCATTGCACCCGAGGCAGGGTTGGGAGGTGGCTACACCTTC
TRBV28,TRBJ1-4,-,TRBD1,14,CASRSTGRLEKLFF,TGTGCCAGCAGGTCGACAGGGAGACTCGAAAAACTGTTTTTT
TRBV6-5,TRBJ1-2,-,-,14,CASSYSQGTYGYTF,TGTGCCAGCAGTTACTCGCAGGGGACCTATGGCTACACCTTC
TRBV10-3,TRBJ1-6,-,-,15,CAISEWGRVNSPLHF,TGTGCCATCAGTGAGTGGGGGAGGGTTAACTCACCCCTCCACTTT
TRBV4-1,TRBJ2-7,-,TRBD2,14,CASSPPASGYEQYF,TGCGCCAGCAGCCCGCCCGCTAGCGGTTACGAGCAGTACTTC
TRBV6-1,TRBJ1-6,-,TRBD1,17,CASSEIRTGLHNSPLHF,TGTGCCAGCAGTGAGATTCGGACAGGACTACATAATTCACCCCTCCACTTT
TRBV6-5,TRBJ1-5,-,TRBD1,14,CAGAGGGSQQPQHF,TGTGCCGGAGCTGGAGGGGGCTCTCAGCAGCCCCAGCATTTT
TRBV27,TRBJ2-1,-,-,15,CASSLRESPYNEQFF,TGTGCCAGCAGTTTACGGGAGAGCCCCTACAATGAGCAGTTCTTC
TRBV3-1/TRBV3-2,TRBJ2-2,-,-,12,CASSLNTGELFF,TGTGCCAGCTCCCTAAACACCGGGGAGCTGTTTTTT
TRBV6-5,TRBJ2-3,once,-,16,CASSYSGVQGRDTQYF,TGTGCCAGCAGTTACTCGGGTGTGCAGGGTAGAGATACGCAGTATTTT
TRBV18,TRBJ2-1,once,TRBD2,15,CASSPTSGSINEQFF,TGTGCCAGCTCACCTACTAGCGGGAGTATTAATGAGCAGTTCTTC
TRBV28,TRBJ1-2,-,-,14,CASSWPGAFYGYTF,TGTGCCAGCAGTTGGCCAGGGGCCTTCTATGGCTACACCTTC
TRBV3-1/TRBV3-2,TRBJ1-6,-,TRBD1,14,CASSQDLRDRVLHF,TGTGCCAGCAGCCAAGACCTCCGGGACAGGGTTCTTCACTTT
TRBV5-1,TRBJ2-3,few,-,15,CASSSERRSTDTQYF,TGCGCCAGCAGCAGTGAGCGGAGGAGCACAGATACGCAGTATTTT
TRBV7-3,TRBJ1-1,-,-,16,CASSPRGRGPNTEAFF,TGTGCCAGCAGCCCCCGGGGGCGGGGGCCGAACACTGAAGCTTTCTTT
TRBV6-5,TRBJ2-7,-,TRBD2,14,CASWRGLAGGKKYF,TGTGCCAGCTGGCGTGGACTAGCGGGAGGTAAGAAGTACTTC
TRBV11-2,TRBJ2-5,-,-,14,CASSVELVAETQYF,TGTGCCAGCAGCGTAGAACTAGTTGCAGAGACCCAGTACTTC
TRBV28,TRBJ1-4,once,-,11,CASSLNEKLFF,TGTGCCAGCAGTCTGAATGAAAAACTGTTTTTT